These 24 T cell receptor beta chains originate from one sample sequenced in a study of identifying expanded T cells in peripheral blood. Here immunoSEQ multiplex PCR was the method, and the copy in TCRdb shows in-frame clones only, minus some. The sample lists about 78,000 clones; approximately 85% were seen once. Specimen: blood. All receptors derive from a person aged 18 to 70 in good health.

In its sample, this clone was seen a few times. The chain joins TRBV28 to TRBJ1-2; the D is unclear. V lost 5 bases and J 6 bases, leaving 10 bases between the germline ends. This CDR3 has 12 amino acids. The germline V gene encodes CDR1 MDHEN and CDR2 SYDVKM. In DNA form, the CDR3 reads TGTGCCAGCAGTAGTACAGAGAATGGCTACACCTTC. Protein sequence: CASSSTENGYTF.

This sequence joins TRBV7-9 and TRBJ2-4, with 7 nucleotides matching TRBD1. This CDR3 contains 14 residues. From germline, CDR1 is SEHNR and CDR2 FQNEAQ (reference sequence). Unmatched junction bases numbered 9, after V lost 5 bases and J lost 8 bases. CDR3 in DNA: TGTGCCAGCAGCAGTCAGACAGGGCTGGACATTCAGTACTTC. Translating it yields CASSSQTGLDIQYF.

V is TRBV7-5 and J is TRBJ1-2. TRBV7-5 corresponds to a pseudogene. This CDR3 has 15 amino acids. The CDR3 reads CARSLEAREDYGYTF. Here the CDR3 DNA reads TGTGCCAGAAGCTTAGAGGCCCGAGAGGACTATGGCTACACCTTC.

The J gene is TRBJ1-2, the V gene TRBV19; D might be TRBD1 (6 bases). CDR1 LNHDA and CDR2 SQIVND come from the germline V gene (reference sequence). There are 15 residues in the CDR3. With 3 bases removed from V and 2 bases from J, the gap between germline ends came to 13 bases. CDR3 loop: CASSISTGGNYGYTF. The CDR3 nucleotides read TGTGCCAGTAGTATTTCGACAGGCGGAAACTATGGCTACACCTTC.

This clone is a singleton in its sample. CDR3 loop: CASSTADRGGTGELFF. In DNA form, the CDR3 reads TGTGCCAGTAGTACCGCGGACAGGGGGGGCACCGGGGAGCTGTTTTTT. The genes are TRBV19 and TRBJ2-2; 10 bases are shared with TRBD1. Germline V gives CDR1 LNHDA, CDR2 SQIVND (reference sequence). The CDR3 has 16 amino acids. The V gene end was trimmed by 4 bases and the J gene end by 4 bases; junction bases not matched to a gene: 6.

The chain carries TRBV6-6 and TRBJ2-1; TRBD1 matches 7 bases. The CDR3 has 14 amino acids. After removal of 6 bases from V and 7 bases from J, the junction contained 9 bases not matched to a gene. Germline V CDR1 and CDR2: MNHNY, SVGAGI (reference sequence). CDR3 amino acids: CASSQDRSVNEQFF. The CDR3 DNA sequence: TGTGCCAGCAGCCAGGACAGGTCCGTGAATGAGCAGTTCTTC.

Written as DNA, the CDR3 is TGTGCCAGCAGCTTAACAGCCTTGAACACTGAAGCTTTCTTT. This translates into CASSLTALNTEAFF. V and J are TRBV11-2 and TRBJ1-1; D is unresolved. Trimming pared 2 bases from V and 0 bases from J, leaving 7 bases between. The CDR3 runs to 14 residues. Looked up from germline, CDR1 is SGHAT and CDR2 is FQNNGV.

This rearrangement joins TRBV28 to TRBJ1-1; D remains unclear. Germline CDR1 and CDR2: MDHEN and SYDVKM. The germline V and J ends were trimmed by 5 bases and 0 bases, with 16 bases remaining between them. There are 16 residues in the CDR3. CDR3 DNA: TGTGCCAGCAGTACAACCGCCCAGGAACTGAACACTGAAGCTTTCTTT. It yields the protein CASSTTAQELNTEAFF.

Only a few counts were recorded for this clone. The rearrangement links TRBV21-1 to TRBJ1-4. TRBV21-1 is tagged as a pseudogene. This CDR3 is 15 amino acids long. The CDR3 nucleotides read TGTGCCAGCACCCCCCAGAACCGGAATAATGAAAAACTGTTTTTT. This sequence encodes CASTPQNRNNEKLFF.

The chain uses TRBV4-2 and TRBJ2-3; TRBD2 matches at 7 bases. The V gene end was trimmed by 6 bases and the J gene end by 4 bases; junction bases not matched to a gene: 7. CDR1 LGHNA and CDR2 YNFKEQ come from the germline V gene. This CDR3 comprises 14 residues. CDR3: CASRPGGDSDTQYF. The CDR3 DNA sequence: TGTGCCAGCAGGCCGGGGGGAGATTCAGATACGCAGTATTTT.

The J gene is TRBJ1-1, the V gene TRBV21-1; TRBD1 is the table's D call and was not checked against the DNA. TRBV21-1 is noted as a pseudogene. The CDR3 loop spans 17 amino acids. The CDR3 loop reads CASSRWDRALHYTEAFF. CDR3 bases: TGTGCCAGCAGCAGGTGGGACAGGGCCCTCCATTACACTGAAGCTTTCTTT.

The chain carries TRBV7-9 and TRBJ2-1; maybe TRBD2 (5 bases). V was clipped by 2 bases and J by 2 bases, with 10 bases between them. The CDR3 loop spans 15 amino acids. The germline CDR1 and CDR2 sequences are SEHNR and FQNEAQ (reference sequence). The CDR3 spells CASSLQRETYNEQFF. DNA for the CDR3: TGTGCCAGCAGCTTACAGAGGGAGACCTACAATGAGCAGTTCTTC. Full variable domain (missing parts from reference TRBV7-9 and TRBJ2-1): DTGVSQNPRHKITKRGQNVTFRCDPISEHNRLYWYRQTLGQGPEFLTYFQNEAQLEKSRLLSDRFSAERPKGSFSTLEIQRTEQGDSAMYLCASSLQRETYNEQFFGPGTRLTVL.

The gene calls are TRBV6-6 and TRBJ1-1, with D possibly TRBD1 on 5 matching bases. This CDR3 spans 13 amino acids. CDR1 and CDR2 (germline): MNHNY, SVGAGI (reference sequence). Trimming left V 6 bases short and J 1 base short, with 9 bases between. CDR3 loop: CASRDQGNTEAFF. The CDR3 DNA is TGTGCCAGCAGGGATCAGGGGAACACTGAAGCTTTCTTT.

The chain uses TRBV28 and TRBJ2-7, with 7 bases fitting TRBD1. The CDR3 has 17 residues. The junction had 17 bases not matched to a gene; V was cut back by 7 bases and J by 2 bases. Germline CDR1 MDHEN, CDR2 SYDVKM. This chain's CDR3 is CASTLASSTGNPYEQYF. CDR3 nucleotides: TGTGCCAGCACCCTGGCGTCTTCGACAGGGAATCCCTACGAGCAGTACTTC.

The V gene is TRBV19, the J gene TRBJ2-2; no clear D. The CDR3 has 16 amino acids. V was cut by 1 base and J by 2 bases, with 11 bases left in between. Germline V lookup: CDR1 LNHDA, CDR2 SQIVND (reference sequence). CDR3 protein: CASSIGVAFNTGELFF. CDR3 nucleotides: TGTGCCAGTAGTATAGGAGTAGCATTCAACACCGGGGAGCTGTTTTTT.

This clone is a singleton in its sample. This rearrangement joins TRBV4-2 to TRBJ2-3; D perhaps matches TRBD2 (5 bases). CDR1 and CDR2 from the germline V gene are LGHNA and YNFKEQ. Trimming removed 4 bases from V and 5 bases from J, with 13 bases in between. The length of the CDR3 is 14 residues. The CDR3 DNA reads TGTGCCAGCAGCCGCCGGGATAACCAAGATACGCAGTATTTT. This sequence encodes CASSRRDNQDTQYF.

This clone was detected a few times. The chain is built from TRBV19 and TRBJ1-2, with D hard to call. The V gene lost 4 bases and the J gene lost 8 bases, with 11 bases spanning the gap. The germline V gene has CDR1 LNHDA and CDR2 SQIVND (reference sequence). CDR3 length: 12 residues. CDR3 sequence: CASSTPPGGYTF. CDR3 in DNA: TGTGCCAGTAGTACCCCGCCCGGGGGCTACACCTTC.

The V gene is TRBV9, the J gene TRBJ2-5, with D unresolved. Trimming left V 3 bases short and J 11 bases short, with 17 bases between. The CDR3 is 13 amino acids. Germline loops: CDR1 SGDLS, CDR2 YYNGEE. The CDR3, as DNA: TGTGCCAGCAGCGAGGGTGGGGTCAGTCGACAGTACTTC. It specifies CASSEGGVSRQYF.

This chain links TRBV30 with TRBJ1-1, with TRBD1 matching over 7 bases. The V and J ends lost 4 bases and 5 bases, in that order; junction bases with no gene match: 10. This CDR3 region has 14 residues. Germline V gene data show CDR1 as GTSNPN and CDR2 as SVGIG (reference sequence). The CDR3 DNA reads TGTGCCTGGAAGAGAGAGGGGGCTCGGACTGAAGCTTTCTTT. This encodes CAWKREGARTEAFF.

This chain uses TRBV21-1 with TRBJ2-3; the table's D call TRBD1 went unverified against the DNA. TRBV21-1 is a known pseudogene. The CDR3 runs 21 residues. In DNA, the CDR3 is TGTGCCAGCAGCACCATACACCACCCACTCCCCTTACAGGGGAGCACAGATACGCAGTATTTT. Amino acids: CASSTIHHPLPLQGSTDTQYF.

The sample holds a few counts of this clone. This chain connects TRBV13 to TRBJ2-7, with no clear D. CDR3 length: 16 amino acids. Germline CDR1 reads PRHDT; CDR2 reads FYEKMQ (reference sequence). The V end lost 0 bases, the J end lost 2 bases, and 14 bases lay between the germline ends. The CDR3 DNA sequence: TGTGCCAGCAGCTTAGGGGGTCCAGGACCACCCTACGAGCAGTACTTC. Translating gives CASSLGGPGPPYEQYF.

V is TRBV28 and J is TRBJ2-7; a weak D match, TRBD1 (6 bases). This CDR3 is 14 amino acids long. Germline lookup yields CDR1 MDHEN and CDR2 SYDVKM. V was pared by 4 bases and J by 7 bases, with 17 bases between. CDR3 coding DNA: TGTGCCAGCAGTTCGGACAGTTTCACCTGGGAGCAGTACTTC. This sequence encodes CASSSDSFTWEQYF.

This chain connects TRBV7-9 to TRBJ2-1; 12 bases fit TRBD2. In germline, CDR1 is SEHNR, CDR2 FQNEAQ (reference sequence). This CDR3 is 16 amino acids long. The V segment lost 0 bases and the J segment 7 bases; nucleotides outside the gene matches: 4. CDR3 residues: CASSLAASGRVNEQFF. DNA for the CDR3: TGTGCCAGCAGCTTAGCGGCTAGCGGGAGGGTTAATGAGCAGTTCTTC.

The rearrangement joins TRBV4-1 to TRBJ1-2; TRBD1 is a possible D gene (6 bases). The CDR3 length is 12 residues. Germline V gives CDR1 MGHRA, CDR2 YSYEKL. Deletions cut 10 bases from V and 7 bases from J, with 16 bases between. The DNA of the CDR3 is TGCGCCATTTCCAGGGGCGGGGGTGGCTACACCTTC. Translating gives CAISRGGGGYTF.